Shown below are 13 T cell receptor beta chains from a single sample sequenced in a study of T cell responses to AZD1222 COVID-19 vaccine. Libraries were prepared by immunoSEQ multiplex PCR; TCRdb keeps only in-frame clonotypes and omits some of them. The sample includes around 150,000 clones, 90% of them seen just once. The source material was peripheral blood, sampled on day 0 of AZD1222 vaccination. These receptors all stem from an adult in good health.

This chain joins TRBV2 and TRBJ2-1, with 7 nucleotides matching TRBD2. This CDR3 spans 15 amino acids. The V gene's germline CDR1 is SNHLY and CDR2 FYNNEI. V lost 2 bases, J lost 8 bases, and 9 bases stayed unmatched. CDR3 bases: TGTGCCAGCAGTGAAAGTCTTGGCGGGAGCTATGAGCAGTTCTTC. Its protein is CASSESLGGSYEQFF.

The chain employs TRBV18 and TRBJ2-7, with no clear D. Germline V lookup: CDR1 KGHSH, CDR2 LQKENI. V lost 3 bases and J lost 3, with 3 bases in between. CDR3 length: 11 residues. In DNA form, the CDR3 reads TGTGCCAGCTCACCCCTCTACGAGCAGTACTTC. Translation: CASSPLYEQYF.

The chain has TRBV5-5 and TRBJ1-5; D is perhaps TRBD1 (5 bases). Germline CDR1 SGHKS, CDR2 YYEKEE (reference sequence). CDR3 length: 15 residues. Trimming cost V 4 bases and J 6 bases, with 17 bases left between them. CDR3 sequence reads: CASSPVGGGTQPQHF. CDR3 bases: TGTGCCAGCAGCCCGGTTGGCGGGGGAACTCAGCCCCAGCATTTT.

The chain employs TRBV5-6 and TRBJ2-7, with D possibly TRBD1 on 6 matching bases. Trimming took 0 bases from V and 3 from J, leaving 13 bases between them. In germline, CDR1 is SGHDT, CDR2 YYEEEE. The CDR3 extends over 15 amino acids. CDR3 in amino acids: CASSLVQGSGYEQYF. CDR3 sequence (DNA): TGTGCCAGCAGCTTGGTCCAGGGGTCAGGCTACGAGCAGTACTTC.

The chain uses TRBV15 and TRBJ2-1, with 10 bases lining up with TRBD2. V was clipped by 3 bases and J by 2 bases; unmatched bases: 4. The CDR3 covers 16 residues. CDR1 LNHNV and CDR2 YYDKDF come from the germline V gene (reference sequence). Here the CDR3 DNA reads TGTGCCACCAGCAGTCCTAGCGGGGGACCCTACAATGAGCAGTTCTTC. Translation: CATSSPSGGPYNEQFF.

This clone appeared a single time. V usage is TRBV30 and J usage is TRBJ1-4, with no clear D. V gave up 5 bases and J gave up 0 bases, with 7 bases separating them. Per the germline V gene, CDR1 is GTSNPN and CDR2 is SVGIG (reference sequence). This CDR3 comprises 13 residues. The CDR3 bases are TGTGCCTGGGCCGGGACAACTAATGAAAAACTGTTTTTT. Translated: CAWAGTTNEKLFF.

The chain couples TRBV15 to TRBJ1-4; unclear D gene. The V end was cut by 1 base, the J end by 4 bases, with 7 bases between. Germline CDR1 LNHNV, CDR2 YYDKDF (reference sequence). The length of the CDR3 is 14 residues. CDR3 nucleotides: TGTGCCACCAGCAGAGGGCGGATTAATGAAAAACTGTTTTTT. It encodes CATSRGRINEKLFF.

This clone was recorded only once. For the CDR3, the DNA is TGTGCCAGCAGCCAGACACGGGGGGTCAAAAACATTCAGTACTTC. Translated, it gives CASSQTRGVKNIQYF. The V and J genes are TRBV3-1 (or the pseudogene TRBV3-2) and TRBJ2-4; 7 bases are shared with TRBD2. The CDR3 runs to 15 residues. Germline assignment: CDR1 LGHDT and CDR2 YNNKEL (reference sequence). V was clipped by 3 bases and J by 3 bases; unmatched bases: 5.

The chain carries TRBV5-6 and TRBJ1-2, with a weak D call TRBD1 (6 bases). Germline V lookup: CDR1 SGHDT, CDR2 YYEEEE. Trimming removed 0 bases from V and 4 bases from J, with 7 bases in between. This CDR3 is built from 13 residues. CDR3: CASSLGGAYGYTF. The DNA of the CDR3 is TGTGCCAGCAGCTTGGGGGGGGCCTATGGCTACACCTTC.

This clone was observed a few times. The chain uses TRBV7-8 and TRBJ1-2; 8 bases match TRBD1. This CDR3 region has 14 residues. Germline CDR1 is SGHVS and CDR2 is FQNEAQ. Losses at the gene ends were 2 bases for V and 2 bases for J; bases not matched to a gene: 1. CDR3 sequence (DNA): TGTGCCAGCAGCTTAACAGGGGGGAACTATGGCTACACCTTC. It encodes CASSLTGGNYGYTF.

The chain carries TRBV4-2 and TRBJ2-5; possibly TRBD2 for D (6 bases). Per the germline V gene, CDR1 is LGHNA and CDR2 is YNFKEQ. The V end was cut by 1 base, the J end by 3 bases, with 9 bases between. CDR3 length: 14 residues. The CDR3, as DNA: TGTGCCAGCAGCCAAGCAGTAGCGGAAGAGACCCAGTACTTC. It yields the protein CASSQAVAEETQYF.

The chain couples TRBV29-1 to TRBJ2-3; unclear D gene. V dropped 4 bases and J dropped 9 bases, with 2 bases sitting between them. The germline CDR1 and CDR2 sequences are SQVTM and ANQGSEA. This CDR3 has 8 amino acids. As DNA, the CDR3 is TGCAGCGTTGCCACGCAGTATTTT. Amino acids: CSVATQYF.

The chain joins TRBV6-5 to TRBJ1-5; the D is unclear. V was cut by 5 bases and J by 0 bases, with 8 bases left in between. The V gene's germline CDR1 is MNHEY and CDR2 SVGAGI. This CDR3 is 14 amino acids long. This CDR3 is CASSIGVSNQPQHF. As DNA, the CDR3 is TGTGCCAGCAGTATCGGGGTTAGCAATCAGCCCCAGCATTTT.